The TCR beta chain under discussion was sequenced for a study of cytomegalovirus exposure and HLA in healthy donors. Assay: immunoSEQ multiplex PCR; the TCRdb copy retains only in-frame clones and omits some. The sample lists some 170,000 clones; approximately 96% were seen once. Germline V CDR1 and CDR2: SGHTA, FQGNSA. CDR3 length: 17 residues. Trimming removed 3 bases at V and 4 bases at J, with 21 bases between. The source of this sequence is a woman between 18 and 29 years old in good health and CMV-seronegative. Material: PBMCs. The chain joins TRBV7-2 to TRBJ2-5; possibly TRBD1 for D (6 bases). The CDR3 reads CASSFLSGTPASETQYF. CDR3 nucleotides: TGTGCCAGCAGCTTTTTATCCGGGACACCCGCTTCAGAGACCCAGTACTTC. Looking up the rest from reference TRBV7-2 and TRBJ2-5 gives the full variable domain: GAGVSQSPSNKVTEKGKDVELRCDPISGHTALYWYRQSLGQGLEFLIYFQGNSAPDKSGLPSDRFSAERTGGSVSTLTIQRTQQEDSAVYLCASSFLSGTPASETQYFGPGTRLLVL.